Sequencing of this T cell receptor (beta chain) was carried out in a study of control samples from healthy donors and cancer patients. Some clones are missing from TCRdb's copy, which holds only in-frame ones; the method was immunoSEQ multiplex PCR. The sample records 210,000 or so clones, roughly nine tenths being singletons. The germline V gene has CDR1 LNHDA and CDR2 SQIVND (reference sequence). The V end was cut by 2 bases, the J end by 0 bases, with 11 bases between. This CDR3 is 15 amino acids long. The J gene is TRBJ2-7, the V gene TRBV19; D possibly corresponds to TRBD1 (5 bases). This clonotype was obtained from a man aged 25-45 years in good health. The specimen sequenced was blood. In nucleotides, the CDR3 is TGTGCCAGTAGTATATGGACACCTAGCTCCTACGAGCAGTACTTC. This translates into CASSIWTPSSYEQYF.